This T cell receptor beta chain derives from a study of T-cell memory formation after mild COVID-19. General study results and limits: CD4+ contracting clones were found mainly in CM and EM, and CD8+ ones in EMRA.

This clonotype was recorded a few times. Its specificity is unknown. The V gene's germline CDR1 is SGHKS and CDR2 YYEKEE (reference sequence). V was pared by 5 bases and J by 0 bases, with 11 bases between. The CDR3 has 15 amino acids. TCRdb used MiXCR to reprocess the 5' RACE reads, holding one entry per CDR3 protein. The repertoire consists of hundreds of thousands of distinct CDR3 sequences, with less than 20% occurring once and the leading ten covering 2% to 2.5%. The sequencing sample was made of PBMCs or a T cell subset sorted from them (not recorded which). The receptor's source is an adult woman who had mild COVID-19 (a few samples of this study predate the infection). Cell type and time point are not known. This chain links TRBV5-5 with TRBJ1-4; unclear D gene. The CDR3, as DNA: TGTGCCAGCAGTTACGACGGTGCAACTAATGAAAAACTGTTTTTT. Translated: CASSYDGATNEKLFF.